This T cell receptor beta chain was found in a study of graft-versus-host responses after intestinal transplantation (dated by TCRdb to the early 2020s). Concerning the study at large: Recipients received multivisceral, liver-intestinal, or isolated intestinal transplants. Every recipient was given anti-thymocyte globulin induction, followed by 2 to 3 years of maintenance tacrolimus and steroids. After intestinal transplantation, graft-versus-host and host-versus-graft alloreactive T cell clones in the graft, circulation and bone marrow were tracked using bulk TCR-beta CDR3 sequencing. Alloreactive clones were identified by sequencing pre-transplant mixed lymphocyte reaction products and comparing them with unstimulated pre-transplant donor and recipient T cells. Of the roughly 24 intestinal transplant recipients enrolled in the cohort, one of whom was a retransplant, 3 patients without pretransplant specimens were excluded. A peak of at least 4% donor T cells among recipient peripheral blood mononuclear cells was the definition used for donor T cell macrochimerism. Rather than being sequenced by the commercial service, samples from a few later patients were sequenced in-house on an Illumina MiSeq and processed with MiXCR. On the study overall, not on this receptor specifically: Patients with donor T cell macrochimerism had high GvH to HvG T cell clonal ratios in their allografts. The conclusions were limited by the relatively low number and heterogeneity of the intestinal transplant patients. GvH clones were detected in recipient bone marrow, and some of these GvH clones were observed earlier in ileal mucosa or blood, consistent with an intestinal mucosal origin. Peak levels of circulating GvH clones were associated with declines in HvG clones early after transplant.

CDR1 and CDR2 are drawn from the germline V gene: MDHEN, SYDVKM. From V the trimming removes 5 bases and from J it removes 6 bases, while the gene matches leave 10 bases of the junction unaccounted for. The CDR3 measures 14 amino acids from cysteine to phenylalanine. Kept here is only the CDR3 DNA, which spans 42 bases and is read in frame from base 1. Receptor amplification or capture employed the immunoSEQ multiplex PCR assay. For most patients, genomic DNA was subjected to high-throughput TCR-beta CDR3 sequencing by Adaptive Biotechnologies. Per the original workflow: Adaptive's ImmunoSEQ software supplied the TCR sequencing data for around 19 patients, while MiXCR and VDJtools were used to process a few other patients. CDR3 nucleotide sequences shared between donor and recipient were removed because their origin could not be assigned. At least 2-fold expansion over unstimulated cells and a minimum CFSE-low frequency of 0.002% (template counts) or 0.001% (read counts) were required for clones to be classified as alloreactive. Clones detected in sequenced pre-transplant spleen, lymph node, or MLR CFSE-low populations of the donor or recipient were defined as mappable. Cumulative frequency of alloreactive clones was calculated as a percentage of all sequences weighted by copy number. TCRdb took over this immuneACCESS table, retaining in-frame rearrangements with V and J assigned. Such tables are incomplete; in checked studies, under half of the missing clones stem from an unresolved V gene, and the remainder is unexplained. D and trimming come from the DNA, and the V and J calls and clone size come from that table. In this sample the table shows roughly 62,000 clones, around nine tenths of which occur a single time. Around 2.5% of the sample belongs to the ten largest clones.

Blood samples were collected up to 4 times in the first month after transplant and then at least monthly when available. With regard to this clone: Its antigen is currently not known. Nothing much larger sits one base from this clone, and base qualities are not available.

This TCR derives from a human patient who received an intestinal transplant, so some T cells may come from the graft donor. Recombination linked TRBV28 to TRBJ2-7, with 7 bases aligning to TRBD1. This specimen was PBMCs, taken about 4 months after intestinal transplantation. The encoded CDR3 is CASSPGDSFSEQYF. The DNA sequence is given as TGTGCCAGCAGTCCCGGGGACAGCTTTTCCGAGCAGTACTTC.